These T cell receptor beta chains were read from a single sample in a study of OX40 agonist ivuxolimab in advanced cancers. This table comes from immunoSEQ multiplex PCR, and its TCRdb copy is limited to in-frame clones, with some not included. The data hold tens of thousands of clones, with 84% observed a single time. The starting material was CD4+ or CD8+ T cells sorted from blood, obtained in a trial of the OX40 agonist ivuxolimab. These TCRs come from an adult with an advanced solid tumor such as melanoma, head and neck, liver or kidney cancer. Each CDR3 is given with its conserved first and last residue. The D gene is left open where the match is weak. Expanded clones get a size class; other rows say once, few or many, or leave the size out.

length	D	V	size	J	CDR3	DNA
15	.	TRBV9	few	TRBJ1-5	CASSHDGGGNQPQHF	TGTGCCAGCAGCCACGATGGGGGAGGCAATCAGCCCCAGCATTTT
15	.	TRBV27	.	TRBJ1-2	CASSLLRGENYGYTF	TGTGCCAGCAGTTTATTAAGGGGGGAGAACTATGGCTACACCTTC
16	TRBD2	TRBV4-2	.	TRBJ2-1	CASSLRPGGAGNEQFF	TGTGCCAGCAGCTTAAGGCCCGGGGGGGCCGGCAATGAGCAGTTCTTC
15	.	TRBV13	.	TRBJ2-7	CASSLGQGSSYEQYF	TGTGCCAGCAGCTTAGGACAGGGCAGCTCCTACGAGCAGTACTTC
12	.	TRBV6-5	.	TRBJ1-1	CASSRDYTEAFF	TGTGCCAGCAGTCGCGACTACACTGAAGCTTTCTTT
14	.	TRBV19	once	TRBJ1-1	CASSPTIGNTEAFF	TGTGCCAGTAGTCCGACCATCGGGAACACTGAAGCTTTCTTT
13	.	TRBV6-5	.	TRBJ2-1	CASTEGLYNEQFF	TGTGCCAGCACGGAGGGGTTGTACAATGAGCAGTTCTTC
14	TRBD1	TRBV10-3	.	TRBJ2-1	CAISEGGRDGEQFF	TGTGCCATCAGTGAAGGGGGCAGGGATGGTGAGCAGTTCTTC
15	.	TRBV2	.	TRBJ1-5	CASSDHPGLGQPQHF	TGTGCCAGCAGTGATCACCCAGGGTTGGGACAGCCCCAGCATTTT
17	TRBD2	TRBV14	.	TRBJ2-3	CASSQVSSGGSTDTQYF	TGTGCCAGCAGCCAAGTGTCTAGCGGGGGGAGCACAGATACGCAGTATTTT
15	TRBD2	TRBV30	.	TRBJ2-7	CAWSASGSAGEEQYF	TGTGCCTGGAGTGCCTCGGGTAGCGCGGGGGAGGAGCAGTACTTC
17	TRBD2	TRBV7-2	.	TRBJ2-2	CASRPGSGGPNTGELFF	TGTGCCAGCCGCCCGGGTAGCGGGGGCCCGAACACCGGGGAGCTGTTTTTT
17	TRBD2	TRBV9	once	TRBJ2-1	CASSDPTSGGPYNEQFF	TGTGCCAGCAGCGACCCGACTAGCGGGGGCCCCTACAATGAGCAGTTCTTC
11	.	TRBV5-6	.	TRBJ2-7	CASSSEYEQYF	TGTGCCAGCAGCTCCGAGTACGAGCAGTACTTC
15	TRBD1	TRBV2	.	TRBJ2-7	CASREGTGAAYEQYF	TGTGCCAGCAGGGAGGGGACAGGGGCGGCGTACGAGCAGTACTTC
16	TRBD1	TRBV4-1	.	TRBJ2-3	CASSQEVGGGTDTQYF	TGCGCCAGCAGCCAAGAGGTAGGGGGCGGCACAGATACGCAGTATTTT
17	TRBD2	TRBV5-1	.	TRBJ2-5	CASSLVGAGVAKETQYF	TGCGCCAGCAGCTTGGTTGGGGCGGGAGTAGCCAAAGAGACCCAGTACTTC
13	.	TRBV27	.	TRBJ2-3	CASSFGVADTQYF	TGTGCCAGCAGTTTCGGGGTTGCGGATACGCAGTATTTT
14	.	TRBV7-8	.	TRBJ2-5	CASSLVGSLETQYF	TGTGCCAGCAGCTTAGTTGGGTCACTCGAGACCCAGTACTTC
14	.	TRBV6-6	.	TRBJ2-7	CASRGHPISYEQYF	TGTGCCAGCAGAGGACACCCAATCTCCTACGAGCAGTACTTC
14	TRBD1	TRBV11-2	.	TRBJ1-2	CASSPGQGLMGYTF	TGTGCCAGCAGCCCGGGACAGGGGTTGATGGGCTACACCTTC
14	.	TRBV7-6	.	TRBJ1-1	CASSLGGARTEAFF	TGTGCCAGCAGCTTAGGGGGCGCGAGGACTGAAGCTTTCTTT
14	TRBD2	TRBV27	.	TRBJ2-1	CASSLSGRGNEQFF	TGTGCCAGCAGTTTATCGGGGAGGGGCAATGAGCAGTTCTTC
13	.	TRBV19	.	TRBJ1-3	CASSTDYGNTIYF	TGTGCCAGCTCGACAGACTATGGAAACACCATATATTTT
14	TRBD2	TRBV2	.	TRBJ2-5	CASSELAGQETQYF	TGTGCCAGCAGTGAACTAGCGGGCCAGGAGACCCAGTACTTC
14	.	TRBV4-1	.	TRBJ1-1	CASSQDLGGGEAFF	TGCGCCAGCAGCCAAGATCTAGGTGGAGGTGAAGCTTTCTTT
14	TRBD1	TRBV28	few	TRBJ1-5	CATGGQGRDQPQHF	TGTGCCACCGGGGGACAGGGACGGGATCAGCCCCAGCATTTT
15	TRBD2	TRBV7-6	.	TRBJ2-3	CASSLTGGRGDTQYF	TGTGCCAGCAGCTTAACGGGAGGGCGGGGAGATACGCAGTATTTT
14	.	TRBV25-1	few	TRBJ1-2	CASRGNRAYGGYTF	TGTGCCAGCAGAGGAAACAGGGCCTATGGGGGCTACACCTTC
17	TRBD2	TRBV5-8	few	TRBJ2-3	CASSYGLAGGFTDTQYF	TGTGCCAGCAGCTACGGACTAGCGGGGGGTTTCACAGATACGCAGTATTTT
14	.	TRBV27	.	TRBJ1-1	CASSEGRGNTEAFF	TGTGCCAGCAGTGAAGGGAGGGGGAACACTGAAGCTTTCTTT
12	.	TRBV27	.	TRBJ2-7	CASRDSEFEQYF	TGTGCCAGCAGGGATAGCGAGTTCGAGCAGTACTTC
12	.	TRBV7-9	.	TRBJ2-3	CASTLQDRTQYF	TGTGCCAGCACCCTTCAGGACCGGACGCAGTATTTT
15	TRBD2	TRBV6-5	.	TRBJ2-3	CASSTISGRGDTQYF	TGTGCCAGCAGCACGATTAGCGGGAGAGGAGATACGCAGTATTTT
17	TRBD1	TRBV4-2	.	TRBJ2-2	CASSHHNRGLGTGELFF	TGTGCCAGCAGCCATCATAACAGGGGGCTTGGCACCGGGGAGCTGTTTTTT
13	.	TRBV27	.	TRBJ2-1	CASSLPTGNEQFF	TGTGCCAGCAGTCTCCCGACGGGGAATGAGCAGTTCTTC
12	TRBD1	TRBV10-3	.	TRBJ2-7	CAIQDRGYEQYF	TGTGCCATCCAGGACAGGGGGTACGAGCAGTACTTC
17	TRBD1	TRBV5-1	.	TRBJ1-6	CASSLVPGQGANSPLHF	TGCGCCAGCAGCTTGGTCCCGGGACAGGGAGCCAATTCACCCCTCCACTTT
19	TRBD2	TRBV7-6	.	TRBJ2-7	CASSRRQGLSTSGLYEQYF	TGTGCCAGCAGCCGCCGACAGGGCCTTTCGACTAGCGGTCTATACGAGCAGTACTTC
15	.	TRBV4-2	.	TRBJ1-2	CASSQESTTNYGYTF	TGTGCCAGCAGCCAAGAGAGCACGACTAACTATGGCTACACCTTC
12	.	TRBV6-5	.	TRBJ2-7	CASSYTRDEQYF	TGTGCCAGCAGTTACACCAGGGACGAGCAGTACTTC
16	.	TRBV5-6	.	TRBJ1-2	CASSLEGLAGSLGYTF	TGTGCCAGCAGCTTGGAAGGTTTGGCAGGGAGTCTTGGCTACACCTTC
12	.	TRBV12-5	.	TRBJ2-7	CASGLEGAEQYF	TGTGCTAGTGGTTTGGAAGGGGCCGAGCAGTACTTC
16	.	TRBV5-6	once	TRBJ1-5	CASTLGGGRINQPQHF	TGTGCCAGCACCCTGGGGGGGGGACGGATCAATCAGCCCCAGCATTTT
14	TRBD1	TRBV7-7	.	TRBJ2-7	CASSSGTGGYEQYF	TGTGCTAGCAGCTCCGGGACAGGGGGCTACGAGCAGTACTTC
13	.	TRBV9	.	TRBJ2-1	CASSGLDQNEQFF	TGTGCCAGCAGCGGGCTGGATCAGAATGAGCAGTTCTTC
17	.	TRBV5-6	.	TRBJ1-5	CASSLMVGGSVNQPQHF	TGTGCCAGCAGCTTGATGGTTGGCGGATCGGTCAATCAGCCCCAGCATTTT
15	.	TRBV7-8	.	TRBJ2-5	CASSLLRAPQETQYF	TGTGCCAGCAGCTTACTTCGCGCCCCCCAAGAGACCCAGTACTTC
17	TRBD1	TRBV4-1	.	TRBJ1-1	CASSQEKGARGDTEAFF	TGCGCCAGCAGCCAAGAAAAAGGGGCCAGGGGGGACACTGAAGCTTTCTTT
16	TRBD2	TRBV5-1	.	TRBJ2-5	CASSLALGLAGETQYF	TGCGCCAGCAGCTTGGCACTTGGACTAGCGGGGGAGACCCAGTACTTC
12	.	TRBV11-2	.	TRBJ2-7	CASSFISYEQYF	TGTGCCAGCAGCTTTATCTCCTACGAGCAGTACTTC
14	.	TRBV14	.	TRBJ1-1	CASSRLGQNTEAFF	TGTGCCAGCAGCCGCCTTGGACAGAACACTGAAGCTTTCTTT
15	TRBD2	TRBV7-2	.	TRBJ2-5	CAAVPLAGVNGTQYF	TGTGCAGCAGTCCCTTTAGCGGGGGTGAACGGGACCCAGTACTTC
13	.	TRBV2	.	TRBJ2-5	CASRDSGVGTQYF	TGTGCCAGCAGGGACTCAGGGGTTGGGACCCAGTACTTC